Below, 14 T cell receptor beta chains from the same sample are listed, as sequenced in a study of shared clonotypes between healthy human individuals. TCRdb's copy holds only in-frame clones and misses some; the assay was immunoSEQ multiplex PCR. The sample includes 600,000 to 700,000 clones, around 73% of them seen just once. Sequenced: memory CD4+ T cells sorted from blood. Subset reported: CD45RA-negative fraction. The source is a young woman in good health.

This clone was seen only a few times. This chain joins TRBV11-2 and TRBJ2-5, with D possibly matching TRBD2 (5 bases). The V end was cut by 1 base, the J end by 5 bases, with 8 bases between. CDR3 length: 13 residues. Germline V gives CDR1 SGHAT, CDR2 FQNNGV. CDR3 sequence: CASSLVEAETQYF. In nucleotides, the CDR3 is TGTGCCAGCAGCTTAGTGGAGGCGGAGACCCAGTACTTC.

V gene TRBV6-1 combines with J gene TRBJ1-5; 10 nucleotides agree with TRBD1. Germline lookup yields CDR1 MNHNS and CDR2 SASEGT. Trimming cost V 2 bases and J 7 bases; bases outside gene matches: 5. CDR3 length equals 15 residues. The CDR3, as DNA: TGTGCCAGCAGTGAATTGGACAGGGGGGGACAGCCCCAGCATTTT. Translating gives CASSELDRGGQPQHF.

The chain joins TRBV11-3 to TRBJ2-3; 8 bases agree with TRBD2. Germline loops: CDR1 SGHNT, CDR2 YENEEA. Germline trimming cut 6 bases from V and 0 bases from J; bases unmatched to any gene: 8. The CDR3 loop spans 16 amino acids. The CDR3 DNA sequence: TGTGCCAGCAGTTCACCTAGCGGGCTCAGCACAGATACGCAGTATTTT. Amino acid sequence: CASSSPSGLSTDTQYF.

V is TRBV11-2 and J is TRBJ2-7; possibly TRBD1 for D (6 bases). V was shortened by 5 bases and J by 0 bases, with 23 bases between the two germline ends. The germline V gene has CDR1 SGHAT and CDR2 FQNNGV. The CDR3 runs 18 residues. The CDR3 sequence: CASSPITGTQNPSYEQYF. CDR3 bases: TGTGCCAGCAGCCCAATTACCGGGACACAAAATCCCTCCTACGAGCAGTACTTC.

This clone was counted once. The chain couples TRBV23-1 to TRBJ2-7; D may correspond to TRBD1 or TRBD2 (5 bases each). TRBV23-1 is sorted into the ORF group, with uncertain function. The CDR3 extends over 16 amino acids. Trimming left V 0 bases short and J 1 base short, with 13 bases between. The CDR3 reads CASSQSVSWGSYEQYF. Written as DNA, the CDR3 is TGCGCCAGCAGTCAATCGGTATCGTGGGGGTCCTACGAGCAGTACTTC.

CDR3 DNA: TGCGCCAGCAGCTACCCTAGCGGGAGGGATCCAGATACGCAGTATTTT. Its translation is CASSYPSGRDPDTQYF. The chain employs TRBV5-1 and TRBJ2-3; 12 bases are a match to TRBD2. Germline assignment: CDR1 SGHRS and CDR2 YFSETQ. With 3 bases clipped from V and 4 bases from J, the junction kept 6 bases outside the gene matches. The CDR3 length is 16 residues.

The chain is built from TRBV9 and TRBJ1-1, with TRBD1 matching over 7 bases. Trimming cost V 0 bases and J 3 bases; bases outside gene matches: 5. The CDR3 length is 15 residues. Germline V gene sequence: CDR1 SGDLS, CDR2 YYNGEE. The CDR3 region has the DNA TGTGCCAGCAGCGTAGATGAGGGGGCGGACACTGAAGCTTTCTTT. Amino acids: CASSVDEGADTEAFF. Supplemented by reference TRBV9 and TRBJ1-1, the full variable domain reads DSGVTQTPKHLITATGQRVTLRCSPRSGDLSVYWYQQSLDQGLQFLIQYYNGEERAKGNILERFSAQQFPDLHSELNLSSLELGDSALYFCASSVDEGADTEAFFGQGTRLTVV.

This chain links TRBV28 with TRBJ2-3, with D possibly matching TRBD1 (6 bases). V lost 5 bases, J lost 3 bases, and 12 bases lay in between. Germline loops: CDR1 MDHEN, CDR2 SYDVKM. CDR3 length: 14 amino acids. In DNA form, the CDR3 reads TGTGCCAGCAGTCCGACAGGTTTTACAGATACGCAGTATTTT. Translating it yields CASSPTGFTDTQYF.

The chain has TRBV2 and TRBJ2-1, with a possible D match to TRBD2 (6 bases). There are 15 residues in the CDR3. CDR1 and CDR2 (germline): SNHLY, FYNNEI. V was trimmed by 7 bases and J by 2 bases, leaving 15 bases between them. This CDR3 reads CASNERAKAYNEQFF. CDR3 nucleotide sequence: TGTGCCAGCAATGAGCGGGCCAAAGCCTACAATGAGCAGTTCTTC.

This chain uses TRBV4-1 with TRBJ2-1; TRBD2 aligns across 7 bases. CDR1 and CDR2 (germline): MGHRA, YSYEKL. J lost 8 bases, V lost 4 bases, and 5 bases had no gene match. The CDR3 has 13 residues. This CDR3 reads CASSRGLVDEQFF. DNA for the CDR3: TGCGCCAGCAGCCGAGGACTAGTCGATGAGCAGTTCTTC.

Note on this clone: This sample includes further DNA sequences coding for the same CDR3. The chain has TRBV5-1 and TRBJ1-1; 7 positions match TRBD1. The CDR3 has 13 residues. V shed 0 bases, J shed 6 bases, and the junction held 2 bases outside the gene matches. Germline CDR1 and CDR2: SGHRS and YFSETQ. CDR3 sequence: CASSLGDRAEAFF. CDR3 DNA sequence: TGCGCCAGCAGCTTGGGGGACAGAGCTGAAGCTTTCTTT.

The V gene is TRBV5-1, the J gene TRBJ2-2; TRBD1 matches at 7 bases. CDR3 size: 16 residues. CDR1 is SGHRS, CDR2 YFSETQ, per germline. With V trimmed by 1 base and J by 3 bases, 6 bases remained unmatched. This CDR3 is CASSLTGQLYTGELFF. As DNA, the CDR3 is TGCGCCAGCAGCTTGACGGGACAGCTCTACACCGGGGAGCTGTTTTTT.

This clone was recorded once. The rearrangement joins TRBV19 to TRBJ1-5; tentative D call: TRBD1 (6 bases). CDR3 length: 14 residues. Germline V gene sequence: CDR1 LNHDA, CDR2 SQIVND (reference sequence). Trimming removed 6 bases from V and 5 bases from J, with 14 bases in between. The CDR3 bases are TGTGCCAGTAGGGACGCAGGGGTTCATCAGCCCCAGCATTTT. This codes for CASRDAGVHQPQHF.

J is TRBJ1-2 and V is TRBV18; D is perhaps TRBD1 (5 bases). Germline loops: CDR1 KGHSH, CDR2 LQKENI. V was shortened by 4 bases and J by 8 bases, with 11 bases between the two germline ends. The CDR3 extends over 12 amino acids. CDR3 in amino acids: CASSRDREGYTF. The CDR3 bases are TGTGCCAGCTCACGAGACAGAGAGGGCTACACCTTC.